The entry below describes one T cell receptor (beta chain). Its antigen is as yet unknown. This sample was included in a study of regulatory T cells. General study points: In patients, unique TRB V-J pairs were restricted and V/J usage skewed, especially in Tregs. Compared with autologous conventional CD4+ cells and control regulatory cells, CD3G-deficient regulatory T cells showed reduced diversity. Patient Treg samples had roughly tenfold fewer unique productive TRB reads than controls.

Amplification used 52 TRBV primers and 13 TRBJ primers. TCRdb's copy holds only in-frame clones and misses some; the assay was immunoSEQ multiplex PCR. In the table there are about 5,700 clones, roughly nine tenths of which are singletons. Per germline, CDR1 MNHNS and CDR2 SASEGT. Trimming left V 3 bases short and J 8 bases short, with 13 bases between. The CDR3 has 13 amino acids. Autoimmunity was present in every CD3G-deficient patient, worse in two. Sorting split CD4+ cells into CD25-high CD127-low Tregs and CD25-low CD127-high conventional T cells. The V gene is TRBV6-1, the J gene TRBJ1-2; no clear D gene. This sequence was found in a person under 30 with CD3G deficiency. Material for sequencing was CD4+ Tregs sorted from blood. The chain's CDR3 is CASSETSLDGYTF. The CDR3 DNA follows: TGTGCCAGCAGTGAGACCTCTCTGGACGGCTACACCTTC.